Listed here is a single TCR beta chain. These data originate in a study of cytomegalovirus exposure and HLA in healthy donors. Trimming cost V 1 base and J 9 bases; bases outside gene matches: 15. CDR1 PRHDT and CDR2 FYEKMQ come from the germline V gene (reference sequence). The CDR3 length is 18 residues. Use of 60 Vbeta and 13 Jbeta primers characterized the PCR. Sequencing used immunoSEQ multiplex PCR; TCRdb keeps in-frame clones, though not all of them. The data contain roughly 170,000 clones, over 70% of them singletons. Sequenced input: PBMCs. This receptor was identified in a woman in her twenties or thirties in good health and CMV-seronegative. The chain recombines TRBV13 with TRBJ2-1, with 10 bases matching TRBD1. The CDR3 is CASSLVRTGGMLRSEQFF. The CDR3 nucleotides are TGTGCCAGCAGCTTAGTGCGGACAGGGGGTATGCTGAGGAGTGAGCAGTTCTTC. The whole variable domain, filled in from reference TRBV13 and TRBJ2-1, reads AAGVIQSPRHLIKEKRETATLKCYPIPRHDTVYWYQQGPGQDPQFLISFYEKMQSDKGSIPDRFSAQQFSDYHSELNMSSLELGDSALYFCASSLVRTGGMLRSEQFFGPGTRLTVL.